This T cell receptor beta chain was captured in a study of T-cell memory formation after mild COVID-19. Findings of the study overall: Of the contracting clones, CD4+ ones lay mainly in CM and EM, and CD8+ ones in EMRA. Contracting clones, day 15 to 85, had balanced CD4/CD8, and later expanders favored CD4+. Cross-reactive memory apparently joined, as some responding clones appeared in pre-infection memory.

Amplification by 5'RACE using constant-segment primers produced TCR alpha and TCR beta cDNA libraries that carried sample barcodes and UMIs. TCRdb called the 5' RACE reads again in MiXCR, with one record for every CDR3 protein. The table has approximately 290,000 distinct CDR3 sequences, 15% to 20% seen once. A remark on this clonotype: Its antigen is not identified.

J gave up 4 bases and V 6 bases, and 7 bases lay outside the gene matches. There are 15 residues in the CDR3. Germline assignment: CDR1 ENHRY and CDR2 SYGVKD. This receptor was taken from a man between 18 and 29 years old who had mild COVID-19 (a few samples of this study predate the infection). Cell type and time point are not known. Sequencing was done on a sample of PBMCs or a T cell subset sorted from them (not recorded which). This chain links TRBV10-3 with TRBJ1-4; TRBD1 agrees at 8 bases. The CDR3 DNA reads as TGTGCCATCAGCGCAGGGACAGGCATTAATGAAAAACTGTTTTTT. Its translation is CAISAGTGINEKLFF.